The 4 T cell receptor beta chains below come from one sample, sequenced in a study of cytomegalovirus exposure and HLA in healthy donors. This table comes from immunoSEQ multiplex PCR, and its TCRdb copy is limited to in-frame clones, with some not included. Seen here are tens of thousands of clones, 95% to 97% observed once, and the top ten hold roughly a tenth. The specimen was PBMCs. Every receptor here comes from a man between 25 and 39 years old in good health and CMV-seropositive.

This chain joins TRBV7-9 and TRBJ1-1; D may be TRBD1 (5 bases). The CDR3 is 15 amino acids. The ends were cut back, 0 bases at V and 2 bases at J, with 10 bases in the middle. Per germline, CDR1 SEHNR and CDR2 FQNEAQ (reference sequence). The CDR3 DNA follows: TGTGCCAGCAGCTTAGCAGGGGCGATCAACACTGAAGCTTTCTTT. Protein: CASSLAGAINTEAFF.

This clone appeared a single time. The chain links TRBV27 to TRBJ1-1, with D unresolved. The CDR3 has 12 amino acids. Germline V CDR1 and CDR2: MNHEY, SMNVEV (reference sequence). V lost 5 bases, J lost 1 base, and 5 bases lay in between. CDR3 amino acids: CASSRKNTEAFF. DNA of the CDR3: TGTGCCAGCAGTCGTAAGAACACTGAAGCTTTCTTT.

The chain links TRBV28 to TRBJ2-3, with TRBD2 identical over 14 bases. J was trimmed by 4 bases and V by 7 bases; bases with no gene match: 13. This CDR3 is built from 18 residues. Germline-derived CDR1 and CDR2 are MDHEN and SYDVKM. CDR3 DNA sequence: TGTGCCAGCATCTCCCCGAGACTAGCGGGAGGGAAGTCAGATACGCAGTATTTT. It encodes CASISPRLAGGKSDTQYF.

V is TRBV7-8 and J is TRBJ2-5, with D possibly matching TRBD2 (5 bases). V was trimmed by 4 bases and J by 7 bases, leaving 16 bases between them. CDR3 length equals 14 residues. CDR1 and CDR2 (germline): SGHVS, FQNEAQ. The CDR3 DNA sequence: TGTGCCAGCAGCTCGAGGGCGGGTAATCCGACCCAGTACTTC. Its translation is CASSSRAGNPTQYF.